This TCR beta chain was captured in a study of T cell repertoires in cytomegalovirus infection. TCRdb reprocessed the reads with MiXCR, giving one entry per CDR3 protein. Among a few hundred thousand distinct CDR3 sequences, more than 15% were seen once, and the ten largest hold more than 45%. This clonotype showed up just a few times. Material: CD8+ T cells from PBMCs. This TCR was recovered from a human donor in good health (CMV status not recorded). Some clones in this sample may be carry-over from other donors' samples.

CDR3 DNA: TGTGCCAGCAGTGAATTCTTCGGACATAATTCACCCCTCCACTTT. It codes for CASSEFFGHNSPLHF. The V call is TRBV25-1, the J call TRBJ1-6, with D unresolved. Germline V gives CDR1 MGHDK, CDR2 SYGVNS. The ends were cut back, 1 base at V and 5 bases at J, with 9 bases in the middle. The CDR3 is 15 residues long.